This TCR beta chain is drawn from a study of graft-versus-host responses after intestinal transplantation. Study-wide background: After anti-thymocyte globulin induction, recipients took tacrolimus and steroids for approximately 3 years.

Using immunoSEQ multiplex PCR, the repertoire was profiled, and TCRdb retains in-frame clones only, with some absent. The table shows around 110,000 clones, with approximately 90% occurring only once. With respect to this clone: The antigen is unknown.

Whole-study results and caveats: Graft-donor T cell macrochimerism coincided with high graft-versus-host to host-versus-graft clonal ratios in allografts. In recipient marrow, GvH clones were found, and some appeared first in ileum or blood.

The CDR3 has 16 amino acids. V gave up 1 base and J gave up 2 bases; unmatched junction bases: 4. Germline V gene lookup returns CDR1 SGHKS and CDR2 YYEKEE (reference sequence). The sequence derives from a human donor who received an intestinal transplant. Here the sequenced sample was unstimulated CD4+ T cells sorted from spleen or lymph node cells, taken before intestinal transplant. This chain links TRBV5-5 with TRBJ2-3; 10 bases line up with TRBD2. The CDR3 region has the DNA TGTGCCAGCAGCTTGCTAGCGGGAGCCTACACAGATACGCAGTATTTT. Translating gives CASSLLAGAYTDTQYF.